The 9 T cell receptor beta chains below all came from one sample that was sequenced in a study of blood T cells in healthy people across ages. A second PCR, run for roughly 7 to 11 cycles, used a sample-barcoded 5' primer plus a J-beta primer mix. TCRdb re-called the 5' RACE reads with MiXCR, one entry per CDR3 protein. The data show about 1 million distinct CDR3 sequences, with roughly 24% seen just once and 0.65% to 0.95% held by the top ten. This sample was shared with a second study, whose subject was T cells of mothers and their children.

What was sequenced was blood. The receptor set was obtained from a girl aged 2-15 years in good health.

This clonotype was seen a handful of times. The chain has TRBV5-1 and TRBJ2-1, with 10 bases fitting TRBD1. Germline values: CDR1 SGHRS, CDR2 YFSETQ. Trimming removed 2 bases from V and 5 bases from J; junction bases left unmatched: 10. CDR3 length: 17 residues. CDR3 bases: TGCGCCAGCAGCTTCCCGGGGACAGGGGTAACCCACAATGAGCAGTTCTTC. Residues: CASSFPGTGVTHNEQFF.

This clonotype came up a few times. The CDR3 reads CSARSPGTAQETQYF. In DNA form, the CDR3 reads TGCAGTGCTAGATCTCCCGGGACAGCCCAAGAGACCCAGTACTTC. V and J are TRBV20-1 and TRBJ2-5, with TRBD1 identical over 7 bases. The germline gives CDR1 DFQATT, CDR2 SNEGSKA (reference sequence). This CDR3 comprises 15 residues. V shed 2 bases and J 1 base; nucleotides not matched to a gene: 7.

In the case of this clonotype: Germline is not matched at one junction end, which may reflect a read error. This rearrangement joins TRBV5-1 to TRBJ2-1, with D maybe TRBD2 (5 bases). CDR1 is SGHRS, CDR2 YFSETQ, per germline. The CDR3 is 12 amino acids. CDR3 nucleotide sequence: TGCGCCAGCGGCTTGCCGGGGAATGAGCAGTTCTTC. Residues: CASGLPGNEQFF.

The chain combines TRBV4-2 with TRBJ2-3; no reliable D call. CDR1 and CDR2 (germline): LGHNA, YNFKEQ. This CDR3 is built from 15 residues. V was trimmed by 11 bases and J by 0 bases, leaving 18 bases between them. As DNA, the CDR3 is TGTGCCGGCGTGGGCTCCCAATTTAGCACAGATACGCAGTATTTT. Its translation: CAGVGSQFSTDTQYF.

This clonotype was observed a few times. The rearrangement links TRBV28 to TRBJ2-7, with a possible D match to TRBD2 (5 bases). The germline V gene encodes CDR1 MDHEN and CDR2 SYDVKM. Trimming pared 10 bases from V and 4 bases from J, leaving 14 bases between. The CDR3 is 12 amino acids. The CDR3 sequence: CATSERDYEQYF. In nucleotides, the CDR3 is TGTGCCACATCGGAGAGGGATTACGAGCAGTACTTC.

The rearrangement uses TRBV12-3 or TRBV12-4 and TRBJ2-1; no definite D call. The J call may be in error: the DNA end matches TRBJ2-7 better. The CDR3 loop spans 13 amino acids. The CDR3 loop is CASSIKSSYEQYF. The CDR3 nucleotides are TGTGCCAGCAGTATCAAGTCCTCCTACGAGCAGTACTTC.

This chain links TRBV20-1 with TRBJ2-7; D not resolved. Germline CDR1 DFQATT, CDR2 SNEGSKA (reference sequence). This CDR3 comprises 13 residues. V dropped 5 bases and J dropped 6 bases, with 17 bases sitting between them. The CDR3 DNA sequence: TGCAGTGCTGTCACTGGACCGGCCGCCGAGCAGTACTTC. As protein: CSAVTGPAAEQYF.

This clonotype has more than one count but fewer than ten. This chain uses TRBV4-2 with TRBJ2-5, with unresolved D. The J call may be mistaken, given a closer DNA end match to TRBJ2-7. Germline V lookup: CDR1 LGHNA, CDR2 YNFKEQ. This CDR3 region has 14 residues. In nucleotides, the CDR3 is TGTGCCAGCAGCCAAGTGCTCGCGGACGACGAGCAGTACTTC. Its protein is CASSQVLADDEQYF.

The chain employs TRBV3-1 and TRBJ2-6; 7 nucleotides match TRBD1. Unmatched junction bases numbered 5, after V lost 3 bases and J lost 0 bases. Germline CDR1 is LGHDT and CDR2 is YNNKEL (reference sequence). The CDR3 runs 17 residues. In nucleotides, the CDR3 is TGTGCCAGCAGCCAGGGGACAGCTGCCTCTGGGGCCAACGTCCTGACTTTC. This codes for CASSQGTAASGANVLTF. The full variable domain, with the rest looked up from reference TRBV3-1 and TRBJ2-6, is DTAVSQTPKYLVTQMGNDKSIKCEQNLGHDTMYWYKQDSKKFLKIMFSYNNKELIINETVPNRFSPKSPDKAHLNLHINSLELGDSAVYFCASSQGTAASGANVLTFGAGSRLTVL.